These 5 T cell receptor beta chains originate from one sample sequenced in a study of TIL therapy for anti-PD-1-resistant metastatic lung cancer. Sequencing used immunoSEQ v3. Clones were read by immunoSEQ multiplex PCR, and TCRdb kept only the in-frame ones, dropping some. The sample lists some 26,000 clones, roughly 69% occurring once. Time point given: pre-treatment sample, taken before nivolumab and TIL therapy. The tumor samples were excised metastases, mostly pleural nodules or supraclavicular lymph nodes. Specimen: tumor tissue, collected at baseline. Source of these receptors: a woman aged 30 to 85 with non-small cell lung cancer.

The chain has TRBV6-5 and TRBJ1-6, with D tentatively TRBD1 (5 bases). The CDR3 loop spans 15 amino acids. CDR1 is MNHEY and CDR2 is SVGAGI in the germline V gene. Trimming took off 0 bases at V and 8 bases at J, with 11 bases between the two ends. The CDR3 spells CASSYSALGDSPLHF. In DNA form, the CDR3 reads TGTGCCAGCAGTTACTCCGCGCTGGGGGATTCACCCCTCCACTTT.

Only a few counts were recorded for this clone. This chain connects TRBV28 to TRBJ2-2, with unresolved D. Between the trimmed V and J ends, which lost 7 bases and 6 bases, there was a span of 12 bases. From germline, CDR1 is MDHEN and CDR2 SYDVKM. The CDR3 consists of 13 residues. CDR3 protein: CASKGFLAGELFF. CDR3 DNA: TGTGCCAGCAAGGGATTCCTCGCCGGGGAGCTGTTTTTT.

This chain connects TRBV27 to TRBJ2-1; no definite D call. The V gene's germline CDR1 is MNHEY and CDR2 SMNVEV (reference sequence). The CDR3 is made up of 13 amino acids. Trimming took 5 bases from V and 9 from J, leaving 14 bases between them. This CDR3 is CASSPPPRSEQFF. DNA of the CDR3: TGTGCCAGCAGTCCCCCCCCGAGGAGTGAGCAGTTCTTC.

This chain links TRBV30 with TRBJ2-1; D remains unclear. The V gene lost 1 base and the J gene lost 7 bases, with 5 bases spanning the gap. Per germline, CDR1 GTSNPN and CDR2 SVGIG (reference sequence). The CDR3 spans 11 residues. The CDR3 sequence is CAWSGYNEQFF. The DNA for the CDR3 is TGTGCCTGGAGTGGGTATAATGAGCAGTTCTTC.

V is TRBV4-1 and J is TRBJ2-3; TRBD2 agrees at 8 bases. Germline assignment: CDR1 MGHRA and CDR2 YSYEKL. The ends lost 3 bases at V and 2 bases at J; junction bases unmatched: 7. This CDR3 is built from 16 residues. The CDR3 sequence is CASSHPGLGLTDTQYF. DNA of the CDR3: TGCGCCAGCAGCCACCCGGGACTAGGGCTCACAGATACGCAGTATTTT.